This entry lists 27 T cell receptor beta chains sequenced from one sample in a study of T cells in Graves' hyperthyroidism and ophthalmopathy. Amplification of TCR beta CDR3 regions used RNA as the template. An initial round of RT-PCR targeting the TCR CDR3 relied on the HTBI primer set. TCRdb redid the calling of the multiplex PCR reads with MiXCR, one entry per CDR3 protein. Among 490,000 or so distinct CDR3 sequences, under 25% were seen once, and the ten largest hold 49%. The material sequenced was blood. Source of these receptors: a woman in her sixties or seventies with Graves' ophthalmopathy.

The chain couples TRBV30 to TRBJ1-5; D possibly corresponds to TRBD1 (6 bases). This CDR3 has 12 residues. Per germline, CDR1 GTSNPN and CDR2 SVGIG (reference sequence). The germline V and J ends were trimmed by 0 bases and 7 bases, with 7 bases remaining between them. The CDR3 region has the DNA TGTGCCTGGAGTGTAGGGGGGCAGCCCCAGCATTTT. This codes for CAWSVGGQPQHF.

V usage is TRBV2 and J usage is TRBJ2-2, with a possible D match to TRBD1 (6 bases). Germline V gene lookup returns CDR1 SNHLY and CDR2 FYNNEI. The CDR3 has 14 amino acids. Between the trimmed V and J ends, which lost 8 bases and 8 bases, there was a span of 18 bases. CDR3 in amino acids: CASEEQGVLGELFF. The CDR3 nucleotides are TGTGCCAGCGAGGAACAGGGTGTCTTAGGGGAGCTGTTTTTT. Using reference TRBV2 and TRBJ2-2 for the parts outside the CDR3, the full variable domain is EPEVTQTPSHQVTQMGQEVILRCVPISNHLYFYWYRQILGQKVEFLVSFYNNEISEKSEIFDDQFSVERPDGSNFTLKIRSTKLEDSAMYFCASEEQGVLGELFFGEGSRLTVL.

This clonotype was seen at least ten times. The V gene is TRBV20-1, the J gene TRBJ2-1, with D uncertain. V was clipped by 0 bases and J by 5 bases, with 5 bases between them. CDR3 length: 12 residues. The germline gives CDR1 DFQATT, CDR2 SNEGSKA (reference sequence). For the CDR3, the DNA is TGCAGTGCTAGAGATCCCGACAATGAGCAGTTCTTC. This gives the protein CSARDPDNEQFF.

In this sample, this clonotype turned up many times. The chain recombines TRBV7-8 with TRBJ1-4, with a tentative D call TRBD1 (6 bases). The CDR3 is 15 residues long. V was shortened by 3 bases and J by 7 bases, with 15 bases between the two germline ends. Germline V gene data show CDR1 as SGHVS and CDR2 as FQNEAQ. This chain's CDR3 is CASSFLDRRSEKLFF. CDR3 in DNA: TGTGCCAGCAGCTTCCTCGACAGGAGGAGTGAAAAACTGTTTTTT. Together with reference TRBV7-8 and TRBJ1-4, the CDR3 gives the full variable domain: GAGVSQSPRYKVAKRGQDVALRCDPISGHVSLFWYQQALGQGPEFLTYFQNEAQLDKSGLPSDRFFAERPEGSVSTLKIQRTQQEDSAVYLCASSFLDRRSEKLFFGSGTQLSVL.

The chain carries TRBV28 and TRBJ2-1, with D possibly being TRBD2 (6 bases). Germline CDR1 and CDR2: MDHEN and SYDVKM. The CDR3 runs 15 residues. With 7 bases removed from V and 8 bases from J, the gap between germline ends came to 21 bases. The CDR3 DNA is TGTGCCAGCACTGTCCGGGACTCCTCATCCTATGAGCAGTTCTTC. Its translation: CASTVRDSSSYEQFF.

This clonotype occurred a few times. This CDR3 reads CASSLGQAPNQPQHF. The CDR3 DNA reads TGTGCCAGTAGCCTGGGACAGGCTCCCAATCAGCCCCAGCATTTT. This chain uses TRBV19 with TRBJ1-5; 8 nucleotides agree with TRBD1. With V trimmed by 6 bases and J by 3 bases, 7 bases remained unmatched. Germline V gene sequence: CDR1 LNHDA, CDR2 SQIVND (reference sequence). The CDR3 loop spans 15 amino acids.

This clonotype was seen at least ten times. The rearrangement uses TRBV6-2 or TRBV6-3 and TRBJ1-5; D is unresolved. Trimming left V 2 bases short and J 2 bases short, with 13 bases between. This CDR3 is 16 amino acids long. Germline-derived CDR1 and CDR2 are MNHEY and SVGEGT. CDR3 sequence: CASSYLSGRGNQPQHF. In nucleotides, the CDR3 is TGTGCCAGCAGTTACCTTTCGGGGAGGGGCAATCAGCCCCAGCATTTT.

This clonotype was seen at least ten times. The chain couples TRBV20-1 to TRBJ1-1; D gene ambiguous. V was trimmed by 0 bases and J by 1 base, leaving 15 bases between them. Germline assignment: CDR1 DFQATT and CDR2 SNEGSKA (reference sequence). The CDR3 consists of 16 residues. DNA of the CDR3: TGCAGTGCTAGAGATCTAATGGAACGGTCGAACACTGAAGCTTTCTTT. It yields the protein CSARDLMERSNTEAFF.

The CDR3 here is CASSLRTGVGQPQHF. The CDR3 DNA follows: TGTGCCAGCAGTTTACGGACAGGGGTGGGTCAGCCCCAGCATTTT. The rearrangement uses TRBV28 and TRBJ1-5, with 9 bases fitting TRBD1. This CDR3 comprises 15 residues. Germline-derived CDR1 and CDR2 are MDHEN and SYDVKM. V dropped 2 bases and J dropped 6; count of bases not matched to a gene: 5.

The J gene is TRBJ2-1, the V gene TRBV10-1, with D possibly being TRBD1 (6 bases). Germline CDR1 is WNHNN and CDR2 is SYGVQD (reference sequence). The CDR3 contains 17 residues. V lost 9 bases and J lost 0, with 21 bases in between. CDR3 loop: CARPGDCGPYSYNEQFF. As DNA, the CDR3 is TGCGCCAGACCAGGGGATTGTGGACCGTACTCCTACAATGAGCAGTTCTTC.

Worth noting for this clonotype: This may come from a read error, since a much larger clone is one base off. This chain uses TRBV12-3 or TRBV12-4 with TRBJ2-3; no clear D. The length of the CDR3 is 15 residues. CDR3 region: CASRSQKGLTDTKYF. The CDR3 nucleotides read TGTGCCAGCCGTTCCCAGAAGGGCCTCACAGATACGAAGTATTTT.

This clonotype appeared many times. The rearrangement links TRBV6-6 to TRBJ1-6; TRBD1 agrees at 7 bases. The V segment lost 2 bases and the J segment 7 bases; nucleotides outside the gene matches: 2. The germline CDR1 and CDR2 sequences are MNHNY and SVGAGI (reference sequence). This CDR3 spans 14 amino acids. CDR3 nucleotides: TGTGCCAGCAGTTACGTACAGGGGAATTCACCCCTCCACTTT. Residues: CASSYVQGNSPLHF.

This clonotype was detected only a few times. For the CDR3, the DNA is TGTGCCAGCAGCCGGACAGGGGAAAGAAATCAGCCCCAGCATTTT. Translating it yields CASSRTGERNQPQHF. The V call is TRBV4-2, the J call TRBJ1-5; TRBD1 aligns across 9 bases. The ends lost 4 bases at V and 4 bases at J; junction bases unmatched: 5. The germline V gene encodes CDR1 LGHNA and CDR2 YNFKEQ. The CDR3 consists of 15 residues.

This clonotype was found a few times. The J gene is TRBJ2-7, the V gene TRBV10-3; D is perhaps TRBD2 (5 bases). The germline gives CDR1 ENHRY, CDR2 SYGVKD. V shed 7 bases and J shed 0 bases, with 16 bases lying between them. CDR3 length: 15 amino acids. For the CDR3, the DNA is TGTGCCATCAACCAGGACGGGAAGAGCTCCTACGAGCAGTACTTC. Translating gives CAINQDGKSSYEQYF.

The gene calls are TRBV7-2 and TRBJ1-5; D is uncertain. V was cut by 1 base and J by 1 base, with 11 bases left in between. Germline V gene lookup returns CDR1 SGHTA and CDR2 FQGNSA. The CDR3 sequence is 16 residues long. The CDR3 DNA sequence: TGTGCCAGCAGCTTAGAATTCAGTGGGAGCAATCAGCCCCAGCATTTT. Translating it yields CASSLEFSGSNQPQHF.

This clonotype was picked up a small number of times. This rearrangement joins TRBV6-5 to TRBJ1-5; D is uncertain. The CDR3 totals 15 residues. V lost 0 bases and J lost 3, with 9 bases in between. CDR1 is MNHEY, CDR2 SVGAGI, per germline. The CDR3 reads CASSYSRQINQPQHF. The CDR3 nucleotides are TGTGCCAGCAGTTACTCTCGTCAGATCAATCAGCCCCAGCATTTT.

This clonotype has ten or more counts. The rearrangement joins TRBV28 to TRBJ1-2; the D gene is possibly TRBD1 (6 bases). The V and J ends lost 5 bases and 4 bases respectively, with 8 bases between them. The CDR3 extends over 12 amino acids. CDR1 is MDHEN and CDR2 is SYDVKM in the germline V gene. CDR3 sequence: CASSIQGYGYTF. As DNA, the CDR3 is TGTGCCAGCAGTATACAGGGCTATGGCTACACCTTC.

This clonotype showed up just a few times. CDR3 DNA sequence: TGTGCCAGCAAACCCCAGGCTGCTGGGGCCAACGTCCTGACTTTC. Its protein is CASKPQAAGANVLTF. The V call is TRBV6-2 or TRBV6-3, the J call TRBJ2-6; no clear D. CDR1 MNHEY and CDR2 SVGEGT come from the germline V gene. V lost 7 bases and J 2 bases, leaving 12 bases between the germline ends. This CDR3 is built from 15 residues.

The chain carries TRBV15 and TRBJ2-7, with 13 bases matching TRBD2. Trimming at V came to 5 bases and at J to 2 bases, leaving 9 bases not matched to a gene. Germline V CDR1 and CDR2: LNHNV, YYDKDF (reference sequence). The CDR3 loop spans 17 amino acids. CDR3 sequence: CATSASSGLAGTYEQYF. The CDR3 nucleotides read TGTGCCACCAGCGCAAGCTCGGGACTAGCGGGAACCTACGAGCAGTACTTC.

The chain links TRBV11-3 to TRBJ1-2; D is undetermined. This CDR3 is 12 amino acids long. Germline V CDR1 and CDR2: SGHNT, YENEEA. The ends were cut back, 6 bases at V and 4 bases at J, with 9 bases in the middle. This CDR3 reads CASSMGGYGYTF. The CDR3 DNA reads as TGTGCCAGCAGTATGGGAGGCTATGGCTACACCTTC. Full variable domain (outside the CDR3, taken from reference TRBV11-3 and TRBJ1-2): EAGVVQSPRYKIIEKKQPVAFWCNPISGHNTLYWYLQNLGQGPELLIRYENEEAVDDSQLPKDRFSAERLKGVDSTLKIQPAELGDSAVYLCASSMGGYGYTFGSGTRLTVV.

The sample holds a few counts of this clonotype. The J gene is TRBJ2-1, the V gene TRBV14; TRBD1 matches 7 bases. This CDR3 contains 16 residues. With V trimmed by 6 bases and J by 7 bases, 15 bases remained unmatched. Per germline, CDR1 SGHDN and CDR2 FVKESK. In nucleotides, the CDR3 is TGTGCCAGCAGTTCACTTAAGACAGGGATTTATAATGAGCAGTTCTTC. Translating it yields CASSSLKTGIYNEQFF.

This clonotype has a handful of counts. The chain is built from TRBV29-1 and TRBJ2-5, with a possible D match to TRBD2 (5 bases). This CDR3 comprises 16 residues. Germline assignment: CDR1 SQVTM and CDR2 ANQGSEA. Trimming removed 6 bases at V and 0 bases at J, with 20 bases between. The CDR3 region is CSVAHGERKYQETQYF. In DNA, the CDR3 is TGCAGCGTCGCGCATGGGGAGAGAAAGTACCAAGAGACCCAGTACTTC.

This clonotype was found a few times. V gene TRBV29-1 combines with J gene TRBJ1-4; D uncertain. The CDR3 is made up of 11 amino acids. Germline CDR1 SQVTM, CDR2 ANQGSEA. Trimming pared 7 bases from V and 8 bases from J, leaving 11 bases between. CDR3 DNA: TGCAGCGGGATAGAGGACGAAAAACTGTTTTTT. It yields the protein CSGIEDEKLFF.

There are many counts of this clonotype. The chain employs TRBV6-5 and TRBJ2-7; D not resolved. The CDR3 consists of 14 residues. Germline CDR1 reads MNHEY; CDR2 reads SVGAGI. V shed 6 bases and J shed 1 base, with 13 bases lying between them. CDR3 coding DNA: TGTGCCAGCAGGTCTCGAAGTATGTCCTACGAGCAGTACTTC. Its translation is CASRSRSMSYEQYF.

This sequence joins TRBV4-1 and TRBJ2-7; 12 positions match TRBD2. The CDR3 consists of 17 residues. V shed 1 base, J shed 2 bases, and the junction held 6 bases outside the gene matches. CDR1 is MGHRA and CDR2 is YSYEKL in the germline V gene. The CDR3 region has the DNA TGCGCCAGCAGCCAAGTCCGGACTAGCGGGACCGCCTACGAGCAGTACTTC. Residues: CASSQVRTSGTAYEQYF.

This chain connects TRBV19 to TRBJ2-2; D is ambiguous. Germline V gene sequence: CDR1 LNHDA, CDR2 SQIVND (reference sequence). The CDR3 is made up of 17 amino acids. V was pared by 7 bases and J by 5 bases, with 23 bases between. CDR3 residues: CASTSQSGRPRTGELFF. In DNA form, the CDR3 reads TGTGCCAGTACCTCCCAGTCAGGAAGGCCCAGGACCGGGGAGCTGTTTTTT.

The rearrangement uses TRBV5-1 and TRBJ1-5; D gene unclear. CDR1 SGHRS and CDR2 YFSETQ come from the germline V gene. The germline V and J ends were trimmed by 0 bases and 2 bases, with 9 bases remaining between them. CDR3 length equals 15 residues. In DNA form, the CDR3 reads TGCGCCAGCAGCTTGGGACTTGAGGGCAATCAGCCCCAGCATTTT. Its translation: CASSLGLEGNQPQHF.